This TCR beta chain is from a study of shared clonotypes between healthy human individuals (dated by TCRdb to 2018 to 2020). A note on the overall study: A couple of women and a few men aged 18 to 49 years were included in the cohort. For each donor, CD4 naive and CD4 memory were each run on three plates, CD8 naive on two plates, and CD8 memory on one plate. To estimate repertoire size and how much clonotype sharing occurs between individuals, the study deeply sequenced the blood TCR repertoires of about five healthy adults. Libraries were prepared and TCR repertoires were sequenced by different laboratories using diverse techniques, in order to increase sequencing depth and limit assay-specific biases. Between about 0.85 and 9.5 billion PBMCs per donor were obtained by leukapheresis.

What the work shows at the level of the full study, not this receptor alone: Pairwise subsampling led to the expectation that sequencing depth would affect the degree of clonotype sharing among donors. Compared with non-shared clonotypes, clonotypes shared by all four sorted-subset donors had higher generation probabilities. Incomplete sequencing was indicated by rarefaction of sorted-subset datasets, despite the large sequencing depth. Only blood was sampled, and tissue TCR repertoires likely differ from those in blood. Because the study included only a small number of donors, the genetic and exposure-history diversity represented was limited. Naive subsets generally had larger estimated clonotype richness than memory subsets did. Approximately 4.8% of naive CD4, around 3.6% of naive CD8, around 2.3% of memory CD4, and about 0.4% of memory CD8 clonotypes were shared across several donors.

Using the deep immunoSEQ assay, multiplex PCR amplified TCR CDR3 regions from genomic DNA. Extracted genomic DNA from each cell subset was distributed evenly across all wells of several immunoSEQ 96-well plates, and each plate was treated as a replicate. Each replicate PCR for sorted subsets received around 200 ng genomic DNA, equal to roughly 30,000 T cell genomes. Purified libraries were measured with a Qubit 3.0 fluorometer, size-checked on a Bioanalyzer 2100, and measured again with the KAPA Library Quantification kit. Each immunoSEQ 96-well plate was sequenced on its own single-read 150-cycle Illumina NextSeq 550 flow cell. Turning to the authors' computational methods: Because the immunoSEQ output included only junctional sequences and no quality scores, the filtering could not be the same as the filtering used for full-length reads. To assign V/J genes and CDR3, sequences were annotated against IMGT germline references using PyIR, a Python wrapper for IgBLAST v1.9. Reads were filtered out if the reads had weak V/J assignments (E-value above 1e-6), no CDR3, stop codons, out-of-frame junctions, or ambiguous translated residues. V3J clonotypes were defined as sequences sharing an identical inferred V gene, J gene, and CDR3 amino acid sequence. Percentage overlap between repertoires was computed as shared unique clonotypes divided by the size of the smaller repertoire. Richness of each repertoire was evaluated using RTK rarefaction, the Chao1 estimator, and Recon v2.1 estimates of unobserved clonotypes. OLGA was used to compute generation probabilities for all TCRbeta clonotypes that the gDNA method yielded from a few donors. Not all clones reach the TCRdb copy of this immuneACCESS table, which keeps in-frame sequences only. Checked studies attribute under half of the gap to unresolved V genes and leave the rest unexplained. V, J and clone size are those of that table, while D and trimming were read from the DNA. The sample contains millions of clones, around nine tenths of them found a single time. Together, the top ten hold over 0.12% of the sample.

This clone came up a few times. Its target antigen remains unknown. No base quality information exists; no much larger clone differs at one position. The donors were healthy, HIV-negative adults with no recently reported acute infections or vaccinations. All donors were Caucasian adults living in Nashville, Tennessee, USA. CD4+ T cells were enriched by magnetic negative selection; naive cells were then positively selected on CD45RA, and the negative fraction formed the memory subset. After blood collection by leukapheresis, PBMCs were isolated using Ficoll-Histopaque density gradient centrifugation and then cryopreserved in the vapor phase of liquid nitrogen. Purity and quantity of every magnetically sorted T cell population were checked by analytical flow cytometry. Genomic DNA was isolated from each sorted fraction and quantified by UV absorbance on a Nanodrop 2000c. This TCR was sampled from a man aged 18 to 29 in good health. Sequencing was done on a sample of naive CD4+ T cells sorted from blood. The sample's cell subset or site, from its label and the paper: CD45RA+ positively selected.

The DNA sequence follows: TGTGCCAGCAGTCCCTCGGGGGCGGGGAACACTGAAGCTTTCTTT. This gives the protein CASSPSGAGNTEAFF. The V and J genes are TRBV2 and TRBJ1-1; the D segment could be TRBD1, given 6 matching bases. The CDR3 goes from the cysteine to the phenylalanine over 15 residues. This entry keeps only the CDR3 DNA: 45 bases, framed from base 1. Via the germline V gene, CDR1 is SNHLY and CDR2 FYNNEI. V sheds 5 bases and J sheds 1 base, leaving 14 bases between their ends.